This TCR beta chain was profiled in a study of T-cell reconstitution after alpha-beta-depleted transplantation in children. Study-wide results and limits: Newly produced T cells mostly accounted for T-cell counts and diversity one year post-transplant. There were reportedly several hundred expanded graft clones from which alpha-beta T cells came about two months after transplant. At day 60, the high TCRbeta diversity found in some patients originated from recipient T cells and thymic progenitors that had survived.

TCRbeta library preparation incorporated unique molecular identifiers. Each CDR3 protein gets one entry after TCRdb re-called the PCR reads with MiXCR. The table lists 780,000 or so distinct CDR3 sequences, 15% to 20% of them singletons. Note on this clonotype: Its matching antigen is unknown.

Germline V lookup: CDR1 SGHTA, CDR2 FQGNSA. The CDR3 consists of 13 residues. V was trimmed by 6 bases and J by 2 bases, leaving 11 bases between them. V is TRBV7-2 and J is TRBJ2-7; perhaps TRBD2 as D (5 bases). The sequence was obtained from a male patient aged 10 to 17 who had a stem cell transplant for acute lymphoblastic leukemia, so the T cells may come from the graft donor. The input for sequencing was PBMCs, mostly from graft donor cells, taken 360 days after TCRalphabeta/CD19-depleted stem cell transplant. CDR3 residues: CASRMSGPYEQYF. The CDR3 coding sequence is TGTGCCAGCAGGATGAGCGGCCCCTACGAGCAGTACTTC.